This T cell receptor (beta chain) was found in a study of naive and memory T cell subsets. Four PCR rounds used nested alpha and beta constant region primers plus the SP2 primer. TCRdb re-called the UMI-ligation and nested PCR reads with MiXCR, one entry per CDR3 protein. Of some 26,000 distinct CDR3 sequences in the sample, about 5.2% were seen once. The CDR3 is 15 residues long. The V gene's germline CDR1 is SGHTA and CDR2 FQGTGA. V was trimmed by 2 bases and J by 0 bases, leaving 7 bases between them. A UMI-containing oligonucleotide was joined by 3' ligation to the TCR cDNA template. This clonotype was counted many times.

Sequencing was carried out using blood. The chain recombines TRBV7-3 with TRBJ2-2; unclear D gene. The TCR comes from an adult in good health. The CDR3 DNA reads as TGTGCCAGCAGCTTACAGCACGCGAACACCGGGGAGCTGTTTTTT. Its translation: CASSLQHANTGELFF.